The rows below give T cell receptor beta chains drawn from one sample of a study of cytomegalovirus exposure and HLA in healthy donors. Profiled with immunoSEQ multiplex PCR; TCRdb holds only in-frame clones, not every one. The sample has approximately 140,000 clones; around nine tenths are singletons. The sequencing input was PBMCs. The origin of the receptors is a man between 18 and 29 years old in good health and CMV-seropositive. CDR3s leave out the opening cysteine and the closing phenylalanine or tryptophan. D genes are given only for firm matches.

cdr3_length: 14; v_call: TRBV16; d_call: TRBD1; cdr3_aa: ASSQNPGQGPDGYT
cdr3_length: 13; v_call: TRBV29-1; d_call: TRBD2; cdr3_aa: SVVTSGSGFGKQY
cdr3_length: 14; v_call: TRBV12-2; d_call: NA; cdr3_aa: ASRPPTGNNNSPLH
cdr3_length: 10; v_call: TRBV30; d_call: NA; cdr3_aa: AWDVGEGEQF
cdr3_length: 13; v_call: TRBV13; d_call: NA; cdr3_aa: ASSQNGPGQETQY
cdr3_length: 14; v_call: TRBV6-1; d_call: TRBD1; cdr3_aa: ASSAGTATPRQPQH
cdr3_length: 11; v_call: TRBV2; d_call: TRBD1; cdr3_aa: ASKDRRDTEAF
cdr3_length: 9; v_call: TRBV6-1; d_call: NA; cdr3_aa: ASTQWRVVV
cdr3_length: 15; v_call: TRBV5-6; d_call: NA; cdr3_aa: ASSLLGGLHPGNTIY
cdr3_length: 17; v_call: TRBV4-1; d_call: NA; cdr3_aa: ASSQDIGGATITDYEQY
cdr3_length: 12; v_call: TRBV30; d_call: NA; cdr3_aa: AWSVAGGATEAF
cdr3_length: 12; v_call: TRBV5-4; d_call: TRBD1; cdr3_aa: ASSLKTGFAEQY
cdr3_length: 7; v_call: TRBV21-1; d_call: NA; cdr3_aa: ASNGGSN
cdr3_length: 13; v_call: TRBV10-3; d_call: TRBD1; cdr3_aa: AIKAGGASNLGYT
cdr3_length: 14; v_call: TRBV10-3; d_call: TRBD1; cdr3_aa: AISGVSGTGDAGYT
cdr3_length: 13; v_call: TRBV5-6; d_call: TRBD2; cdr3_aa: ASSPAGGSDNEQF
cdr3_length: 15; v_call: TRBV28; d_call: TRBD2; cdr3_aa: ASSSLLEAGAPTEQY
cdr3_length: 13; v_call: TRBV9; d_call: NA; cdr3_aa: ASSPGGGRNYGYT
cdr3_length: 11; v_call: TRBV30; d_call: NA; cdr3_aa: AFDSGGNQPQH
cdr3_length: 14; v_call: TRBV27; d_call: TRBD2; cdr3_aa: ASSRLAGVKQETQY
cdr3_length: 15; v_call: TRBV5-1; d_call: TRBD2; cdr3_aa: ASSLGLAGGLYNEQF
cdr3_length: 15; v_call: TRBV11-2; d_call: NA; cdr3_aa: ASSSPAAKVRSLEAF
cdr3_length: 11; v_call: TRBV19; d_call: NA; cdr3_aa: ASSRQSHQPQH
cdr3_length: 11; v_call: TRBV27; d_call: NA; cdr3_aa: ASREGLQGGYT
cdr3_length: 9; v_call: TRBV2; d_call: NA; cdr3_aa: ASAVAYEQY
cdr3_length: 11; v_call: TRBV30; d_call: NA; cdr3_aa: AWSRAENTEAF
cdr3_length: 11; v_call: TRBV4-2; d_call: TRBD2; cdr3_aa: ASSQGLADIQY
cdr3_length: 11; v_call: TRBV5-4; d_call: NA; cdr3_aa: ASSFGGYNEQF
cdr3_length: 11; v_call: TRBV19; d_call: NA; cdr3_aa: ASSIVRNEKLF
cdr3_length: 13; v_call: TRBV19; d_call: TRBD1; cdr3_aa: ASSLRQGGNTEAF
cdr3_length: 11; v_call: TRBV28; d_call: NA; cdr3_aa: ASSSGGRYGYT
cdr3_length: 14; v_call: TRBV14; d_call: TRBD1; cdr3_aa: ASSPLGQGVAYEQY
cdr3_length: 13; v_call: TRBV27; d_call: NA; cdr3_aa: ASSFSLSSTDTQY
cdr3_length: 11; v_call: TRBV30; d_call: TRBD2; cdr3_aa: AWSTSGSYEQY
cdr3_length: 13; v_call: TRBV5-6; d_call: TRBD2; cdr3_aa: ASLDSSGIQETQY
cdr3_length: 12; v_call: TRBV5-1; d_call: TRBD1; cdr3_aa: ASSSTGGGNTIY
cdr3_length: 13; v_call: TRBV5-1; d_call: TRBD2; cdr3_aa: ASSLLPGGPYEQY
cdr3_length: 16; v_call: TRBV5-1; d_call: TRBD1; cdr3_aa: ASSLAGQGANFYNEQF
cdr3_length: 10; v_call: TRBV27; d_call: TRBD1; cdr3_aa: ASSLITGDLT
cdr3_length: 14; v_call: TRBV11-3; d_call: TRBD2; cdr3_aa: ASSFVAGGAGNEQF
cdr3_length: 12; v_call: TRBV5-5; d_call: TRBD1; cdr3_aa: ASSLKDRGNEQY
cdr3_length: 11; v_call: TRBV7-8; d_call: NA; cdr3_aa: ASSLGARTEAF
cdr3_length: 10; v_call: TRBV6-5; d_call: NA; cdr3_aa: ASSRPGGAQH
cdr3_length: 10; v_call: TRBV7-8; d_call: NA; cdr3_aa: ASSLGANGYT
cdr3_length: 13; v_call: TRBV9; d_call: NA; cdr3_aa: ASSEGVAAYNEQF
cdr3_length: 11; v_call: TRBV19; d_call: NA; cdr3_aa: ASQKQGNTEAF
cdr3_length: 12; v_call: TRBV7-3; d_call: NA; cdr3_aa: ASSFGGGTDTQY
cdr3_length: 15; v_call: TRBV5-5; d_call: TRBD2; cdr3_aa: ASSLDPSGGGQETQY
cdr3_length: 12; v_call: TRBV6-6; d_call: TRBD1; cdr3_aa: ATSTTGGAYEQY
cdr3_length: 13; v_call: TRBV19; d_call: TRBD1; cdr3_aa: ASSIGGTVQGEQF
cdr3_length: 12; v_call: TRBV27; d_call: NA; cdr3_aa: ASSPDRGSYEQY
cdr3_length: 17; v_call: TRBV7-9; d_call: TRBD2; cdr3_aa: ASSLDWTSGSPYQETQY